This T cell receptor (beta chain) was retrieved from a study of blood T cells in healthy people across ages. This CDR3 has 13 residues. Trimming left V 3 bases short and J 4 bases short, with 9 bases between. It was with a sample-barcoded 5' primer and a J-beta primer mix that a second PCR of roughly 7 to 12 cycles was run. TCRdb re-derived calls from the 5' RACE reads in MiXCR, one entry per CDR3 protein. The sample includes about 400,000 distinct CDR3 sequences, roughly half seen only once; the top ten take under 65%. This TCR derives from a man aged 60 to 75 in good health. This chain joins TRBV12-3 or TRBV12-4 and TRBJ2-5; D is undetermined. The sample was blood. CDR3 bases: TGTGCCAGCAGTTTGCGAGTTACAGAGACCCAGTACTTC. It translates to CASSLRVTETQYF.